A selection of T cell receptor beta chains follows, all from one sample in a study of blood T cell repertoires in COVID-19. Assay used: immunoSEQ multiplex PCR; TCRdb lists only in-frame clones, some missing. The profile shows tens of thousands of clones, around 77% of them singletons. The sequencing sample was made of peripheral blood. The receptors here all came from a woman of 80 years or more with acute or convalescent COVID-19. The CDR3 runs from the conserved cysteine through the conserved F or W. The order of the fields is J gene, D gene, V gene, clone size, CDR3 protein, CDR3 DNA. The D gene is left open where the match is weak. Only part of the rows carry a size: once, few, many, or a class if the clone is expanded.

J gene: TRBJ1-1
D gene: .
V gene: TRBV7-3
clone size: .
CDR3 protein: CASSLSSRSEAFF
CDR3 DNA: TGTGCCAGCAGCTTATCGAGCCGGTCTGAAGCTTTCTTT

J gene: TRBJ1-2
D gene: .
V gene: TRBV6-5
clone size: .
CDR3 protein: CASSYQQANYGYTF
CDR3 DNA: TGTGCCAGCAGTTACCAACAGGCTAACTATGGCTACACCTTC

J gene: TRBJ2-1
D gene: .
V gene: TRBV7-2
clone size: .
CDR3 protein: CASSLAVGQYNEQFF
CDR3 DNA: TGTGCCAGCAGCTTAGCGGTTGGACAGTACAATGAGCAGTTCTTC

J gene: TRBJ1-6
D gene: TRBD1
V gene: TRBV2
clone size: .
CDR3 protein: CASSVQGGESPLHF
CDR3 DNA: TGTGCCAGCAGTGTACAGGGGGGGGAGTCACCCCTCCACTTT

J gene: TRBJ1-5
D gene: .
V gene: TRBV6-6
clone size: .
CDR3 protein: CASKTGDQSNQPQHF
CDR3 DNA: TGTGCCAGCAAAACAGGCGACCAGAGCAATCAGCCCCAGCATTTT

J gene: TRBJ1-3
D gene: TRBD1
V gene: TRBV11-2
clone size: few
CDR3 protein: CASSLRQGAENTIYF
CDR3 DNA: TGTGCCAGCAGCTTAAGACAGGGGGCTGAAAACACCATATATTTT

J gene: TRBJ2-2
D gene: TRBD1
V gene: TRBV18
clone size: .
CDR3 protein: CASSPAQGTGELFF
CDR3 DNA: TGTGCCAGCTCACCGGCACAGGGGACCGGGGAGCTGTTTTTT

J gene: TRBJ1-1
D gene: TRBD1
V gene: TRBV9
clone size: .
CDR3 protein: CASSEGQDTEAFF
CDR3 DNA: TGTGCCAGCAGCGAGGGACAGGACACTGAAGCTTTCTTT

J gene: TRBJ2-4
D gene: .
V gene: TRBV4-2
clone size: .
CDR3 protein: CASSQDPSGRLAKNIQYF
CDR3 DNA: TGTGCCAGCAGCCAAGATCCGAGCGGAAGGCTAGCCAAAAACATTCAGTACTTC

J gene: TRBJ1-1
D gene: TRBD1
V gene: TRBV7-9
clone size: once
CDR3 protein: CASRPDRGNTEAFF
CDR3 DNA: TGTGCCAGCAGGCCTGACAGGGGAAACACTGAAGCTTTCTTT

J gene: TRBJ1-2
D gene: .
V gene: TRBV10-3
clone size: .
CDR3 protein: CAISEYSGSWGYTF
CDR3 DNA: TGTGCCATCAGTGAGTACTCGGGAAGCTGGGGCTACACCTTC

J gene: TRBJ1-4
D gene: .
V gene: TRBV9
clone size: .
CDR3 protein: CASSPGFNEKLFF
CDR3 DNA: TGTGCCAGCAGCCCCGGGTTTAATGAAAAACTGTTTTTT

J gene: TRBJ1-3
D gene: .
V gene: TRBV28
clone size: .
CDR3 protein: CASRSQGAGNTIYF
CDR3 DNA: TGTGCCAGCAGATCACAGGGTGCTGGAAACACCATATATTTT

J gene: TRBJ1-3
D gene: .
V gene: TRBV5-6
clone size: .
CDR3 protein: CASSLALTGVSSGNTIYF
CDR3 DNA: TGTGCCAGCAGCTTGGCCCTGACCGGGGTGAGCTCTGGAAACACCATATATTTT

J gene: TRBJ1-5
D gene: .
V gene: TRBV10-3
clone size: .
CDR3 protein: CAISPSGNAQPQHF
CDR3 DNA: TGTGCCATCAGTCCCAGCGGGAATGCGCAGCCCCAGCATTTT

J gene: TRBJ2-5
D gene: .
V gene: TRBV30
clone size: few
CDR3 protein: CAWSEETGPQETQYF
CDR3 DNA: TGTGCCTGGAGTGAGGAGACAGGACCCCAAGAGACCCAGTACTTC

J gene: TRBJ2-7
D gene: TRBD2
V gene: TRBV14
clone size: .
CDR3 protein: CASSQLRTSGSYEQYF
CDR3 DNA: TGTGCCAGCAGCCAACTCCGGACTAGCGGGAGTTACGAGCAGTACTTC

J gene: TRBJ2-1
D gene: TRBD2
V gene: TRBV27
clone size: .
CDR3 protein: CASSSGLAGYNEQFF
CDR3 DNA: TGTGCCAGCAGTTCGGGACTAGCGGGATACAATGAGCAGTTCTTC

J gene: TRBJ2-5
D gene: .
V gene: TRBV6-6
clone size: .
CDR3 protein: CAMGSVQETQYF
CDR3 DNA: TGTGCCATGGGGAGCGTACAAGAGACCCAGTACTTC

J gene: TRBJ1-5
D gene: TRBD1
V gene: TRBV7-9
clone size: .
CDR3 protein: CASSQDRVGGPQHF
CDR3 DNA: TGTGCCAGCAGCCAAGACAGGGTGGGTGGGCCCCAGCATTTT

J gene: TRBJ1-2
D gene: TRBD1
V gene: TRBV27
clone size: .
CDR3 protein: CASSSQGVDWGYTF
CDR3 DNA: TGTGCCAGCAGTTCCCAGGGGGTCGATTGGGGCTACACCTTC

J gene: TRBJ2-3
D gene: .
V gene: TRBV4-3
clone size: .
CDR3 protein: CASSQDYPRTRTSTDTQYF
CDR3 DNA: TGCGCCAGCAGCCAAGATTACCCCCGAACTAGAACTAGCACAGATACGCAGTATTTT

J gene: TRBJ1-5
D gene: .
V gene: TRBV20-1
clone size: .
CDR3 protein: CSASDYALSQHF
CDR3 DNA: TGCAGTGCTAGTGACTACGCACTATCCCAGCATTTT

J gene: TRBJ1-5
D gene: .
V gene: TRBV6-1
clone size: .
CDR3 protein: CASSESTVDQPQHF
CDR3 DNA: TGTGCCAGCAGTGAATCCACGGTAGATCAGCCCCAGCATTTT

J gene: TRBJ2-7
D gene: TRBD2
V gene: TRBV5-1
clone size: .
CDR3 protein: CASRPSTSASYEQYF
CDR3 DNA: TGCGCCAGCAGACCTTCGACTAGCGCTTCCTACGAGCAGTACTTC

J gene: TRBJ2-7
D gene: .
V gene: TRBV18
clone size: .
CDR3 protein: CASSLLSYEQYF
CDR3 DNA: TGTGCCAGCTCCCTTCTCTCCTACGAGCAGTACTTC

J gene: TRBJ2-1
D gene: TRBD2
V gene: TRBV5-4
clone size: few
CDR3 protein: CASSLPGTSGNNEQFF
CDR3 DNA: TGTGCCAGCAGCTTACCCGGGACTAGCGGCAACAATGAGCAGTTCTTC

J gene: TRBJ1-2
D gene: .
V gene: TRBV2
clone size: .
CDR3 protein: CASSTGGAGYYGYTF
CDR3 DNA: TGTGCCAGCAGTACAGGAGGGGCTGGGTACTATGGCTACACCTTC

J gene: TRBJ1-6
D gene: TRBD1
V gene: TRBV5-6
clone size: .
CDR3 protein: CASRDRGRGSPLHF
CDR3 DNA: TGTGCCAGCAGGGACAGGGGTAGGGGTTCACCCCTCCACTTT

J gene: TRBJ1-4
D gene: TRBD1
V gene: TRBV7-9
clone size: .
CDR3 protein: CASSFPGTGNEKLFF
CDR3 DNA: TGTGCCAGCAGCTTCCCCGGGACAGGGAACGAAAAACTGTTTTTT

J gene: TRBJ1-1
D gene: .
V gene: TRBV18
clone size: .
CDR3 protein: CASSPMDITLNTEAFF
CDR3 DNA: TGTGCCAGCTCACCAATGGACATAACCCTGAACACTGAAGCTTTCTTT

J gene: TRBJ1-6
D gene: TRBD1
V gene: TRBV27
clone size: few
CDR3 protein: CASSIDRGSFYNSPLHF
CDR3 DNA: TGTGCCAGCAGTATTGACAGGGGGTCCTTTTATAATTCACCCCTCCACTTT

J gene: TRBJ1-2
D gene: TRBD1
V gene: TRBV11-2
clone size: .
CDR3 protein: CASSSAGTVNYGYTF
CDR3 DNA: TGTGCCAGCAGCTCCGCCGGGACAGTTAACTATGGCTACACCTTC

J gene: TRBJ2-5
D gene: TRBD2
V gene: TRBV5-4
clone size: .
CDR3 protein: CASSLASGRGETQYF
CDR3 DNA: TGTGCCAGCAGCTTGGCCAGCGGGAGGGGAGAGACCCAGTACTTC

J gene: TRBJ1-2
D gene: TRBD1
V gene: TRBV6-6
clone size: .
CDR3 protein: CASGGTDYGYTF
CDR3 DNA: TGTGCCAGCGGGGGGACAGACTATGGCTACACCTTC

J gene: TRBJ2-7
D gene: .
V gene: TRBV5-6
clone size: .
CDR3 protein: CASSFPSPRSSYEQYF
CDR3 DNA: TGTGCCAGCAGCTTTCCTAGTCCAAGGAGCTCCTACGAGCAGTACTTC

J gene: TRBJ2-2
D gene: TRBD1
V gene: TRBV11-3
clone size: few
CDR3 protein: CASSPSTGVDTGELFF
CDR3 DNA: TGTGCCAGCAGCCCAAGCACAGGGGTTGACACCGGGGAGCTGTTTTTT